Sequencing of this T cell receptor beta chain was carried out in a study of cytomegalovirus exposure and HLA in healthy donors. Study-wide context: About 85 million unique TCRs from HLA-typed donors were held in an early release of data.

PCR primers comprised 60 Vbeta and 13 Jbeta primers. The repertoire was sequenced with immunoSEQ multiplex PCR; TCRdb's copy has only in-frame clones and lacks some. The table shows around 91,000 clones, with more than 70% occurring only once. This CDR3 spans 17 amino acids. V shed 3 bases, J shed 3 bases, and the junction held 6 bases outside the gene matches. The germline CDR1 and CDR2 sequences are SGHDN and FVKESK. As regards this clone: Its antigen remains unidentified.

Study conclusions and caveats: It was confirmed in vitro that a few of the CMV-associated chains were specific for CMV antigens.

The origin of this receptor is a male donor in good health and CMV-seropositive. The sample was PBMCs. V usage is TRBV14 and J usage is TRBJ2-1, with 12 bases lining up with TRBD2. CDR3 sequence (DNA): TGTGCCAGCAGCCAGACAGGACTAGCGGGGTACTACAATGAGCAGTTCTTC. It encodes CASSQTGLAGYYNEQFF.